Described below is a single T cell receptor (beta chain) sequence and its context. The antigen is undetermined. The data originate from a study of blood T cells in healthy people across ages. Overall study results and limits: Diversity was higher, and naive CD4+ cells more numerous, in long-lived donors than in aged donors.

V trimming: 4 bases; J trimming: 2 bases; junction bases outside the gene matches: 5. From germline, CDR1 is LGHDT and CDR2 YNNKEL (reference sequence). This CDR3 is 15 amino acids long. Primed by a sample-barcoded 5' primer and a J-beta primer mix, a second PCR proceeded for about 7 to 12 cycles. TCRdb fed the 5' RACE reads into MiXCR, producing one record per CDR3 protein. The table records around 1,900,000 distinct CDR3 sequences, roughly two fifths of them present only once. The TCR originated in a human donor in good health. Sequenced: blood. This chain uses TRBV3-1 with TRBJ2-3; 8 bases are shared with TRBD1. The CDR3 DNA follows: TGTGCCAGCAGCCTCGGGACAGGACTCACAGATACGCAGTATTTT. It encodes CASSLGTGLTDTQYF.